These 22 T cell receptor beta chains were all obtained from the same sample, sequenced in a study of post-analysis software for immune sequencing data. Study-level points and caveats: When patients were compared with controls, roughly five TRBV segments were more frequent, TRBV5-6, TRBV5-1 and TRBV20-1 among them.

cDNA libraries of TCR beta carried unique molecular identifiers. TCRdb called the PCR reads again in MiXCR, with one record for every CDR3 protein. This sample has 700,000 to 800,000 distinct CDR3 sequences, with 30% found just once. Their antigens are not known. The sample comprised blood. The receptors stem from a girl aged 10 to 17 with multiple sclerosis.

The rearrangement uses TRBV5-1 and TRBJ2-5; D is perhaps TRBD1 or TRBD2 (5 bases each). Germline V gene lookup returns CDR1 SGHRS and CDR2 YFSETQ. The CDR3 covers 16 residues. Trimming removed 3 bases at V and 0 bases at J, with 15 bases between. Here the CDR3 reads CASSSAAGTYQETQYF. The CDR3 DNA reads TGCGCCAGCAGCTCCGCGGCAGGGACGTACCAAGAGACCCAGTACTTC.

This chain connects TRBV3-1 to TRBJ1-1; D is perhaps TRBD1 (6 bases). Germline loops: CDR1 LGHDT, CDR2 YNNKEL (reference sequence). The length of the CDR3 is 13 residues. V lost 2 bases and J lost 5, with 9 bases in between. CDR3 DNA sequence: TGTGCCAGCAGCCAACAGGGGTGGACTGAAGCTTTCTTT. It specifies CASSQQGWTEAFF.

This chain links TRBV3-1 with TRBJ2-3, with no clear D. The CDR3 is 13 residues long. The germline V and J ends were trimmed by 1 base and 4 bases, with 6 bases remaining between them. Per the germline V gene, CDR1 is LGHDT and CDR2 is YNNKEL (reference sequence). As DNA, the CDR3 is TGTGCCAGCAGCCAAGGCCCGGCAGATACGCAGTATTTT. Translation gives CASSQGPADTQYF.

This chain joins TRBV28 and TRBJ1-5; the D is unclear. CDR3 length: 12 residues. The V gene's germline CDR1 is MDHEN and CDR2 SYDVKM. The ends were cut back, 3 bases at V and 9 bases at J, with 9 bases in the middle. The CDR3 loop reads CASSFLGSPQHF. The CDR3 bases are TGTGCCAGCAGTTTTTTGGGGTCGCCCCAGCATTTT. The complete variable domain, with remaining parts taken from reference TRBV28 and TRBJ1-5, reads DVKVTQSSRYLVKRTGEKVFLECVQDMDHENMFWYRQDPGLGLRLIYFSYDVKMKEKGDIPEGYSVSREKKERFSLILESASTNQTSMYLCASSFLGSPQHFGDGTRLSIL.

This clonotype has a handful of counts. CDR3 amino acids: CASSQAAAGGEAFF. CDR3 sequence (DNA): TGTGCCAGCAGCCAAGCCGCTGCAGGGGGCGAAGCTTTCTTT. The rearrangement uses TRBV4-2 and TRBJ1-1; 8 bases line up with TRBD1. The CDR3 extends over 14 amino acids. The junction had 6 bases not matched to a gene; V was cut back by 1 base and J by 8 bases. Per germline, CDR1 LGHNA and CDR2 YNFKEQ.

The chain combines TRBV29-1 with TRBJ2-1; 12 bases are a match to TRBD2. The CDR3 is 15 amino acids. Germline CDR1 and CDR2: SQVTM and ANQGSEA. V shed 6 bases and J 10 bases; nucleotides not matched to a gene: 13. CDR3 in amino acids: CSVRRGLAGTYEQFF. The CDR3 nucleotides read TGCAGCGTGCGGAGAGGACTAGCGGGGACCTACGAGCAGTTCTTC.

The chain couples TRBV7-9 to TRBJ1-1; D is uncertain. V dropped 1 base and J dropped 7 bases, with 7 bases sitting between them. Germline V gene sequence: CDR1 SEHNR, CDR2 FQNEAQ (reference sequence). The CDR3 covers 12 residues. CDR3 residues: CASSLETGEAFF. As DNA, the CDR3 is TGTGCCAGCAGCTTAGAAACGGGTGAAGCTTTCTTT.

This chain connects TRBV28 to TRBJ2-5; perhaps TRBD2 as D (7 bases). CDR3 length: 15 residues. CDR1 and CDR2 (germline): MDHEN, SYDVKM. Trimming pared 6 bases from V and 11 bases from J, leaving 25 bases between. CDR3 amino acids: CASSSLGGRDNEQYF. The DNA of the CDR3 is TGTGCCAGCAGCTCTTTGGGGGGGCGAGACAATGAGCAGTACTTC. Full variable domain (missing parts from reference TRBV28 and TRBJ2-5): DVKVTQSSRYLVKRTGEKVFLECVQDMDHENMFWYRQDPGLGLRLIYFSYDVKMKEKGDIPEGYSVSREKKERFSLILESASTNQTSMYLCASSSLGGRDNEQYFGPGTRLLVL.

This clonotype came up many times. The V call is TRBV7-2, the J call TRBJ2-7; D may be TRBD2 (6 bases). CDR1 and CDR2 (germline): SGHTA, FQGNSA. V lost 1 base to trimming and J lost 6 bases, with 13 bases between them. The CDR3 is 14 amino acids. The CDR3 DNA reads TGTGCCAGCAGCTTAGAGGGGCTCGGGGGCGAGCAGTACTTC. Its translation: CASSLEGLGGEQYF.

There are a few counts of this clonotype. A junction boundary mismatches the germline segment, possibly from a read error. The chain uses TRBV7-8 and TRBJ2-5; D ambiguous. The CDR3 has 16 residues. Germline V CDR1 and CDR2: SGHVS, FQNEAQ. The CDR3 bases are TGTGCCGGCAGCCTACGGCGGCCACCCGCACGGGAGACCCAGTACTTC. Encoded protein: CAGSLRRPPARETQYF.

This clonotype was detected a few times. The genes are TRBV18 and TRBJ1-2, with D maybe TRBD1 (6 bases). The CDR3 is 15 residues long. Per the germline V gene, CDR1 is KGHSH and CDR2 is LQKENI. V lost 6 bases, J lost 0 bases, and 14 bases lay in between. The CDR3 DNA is TGTGCCAGCTCGCGGAACAGGGATGCTAACTATGGCTACACCTTC. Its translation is CASSRNRDANYGYTF. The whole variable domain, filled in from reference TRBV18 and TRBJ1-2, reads NAGVMQNPRHLVRRRGQEARLRCSPMKGHSHVYWYRQLPEEGLKFMVYLQKENIIDESGMPKERFSAEFPKEGPSILRIQQVVRGDSAAYFCASSRNRDANYGYTFGSGTRLTVV.

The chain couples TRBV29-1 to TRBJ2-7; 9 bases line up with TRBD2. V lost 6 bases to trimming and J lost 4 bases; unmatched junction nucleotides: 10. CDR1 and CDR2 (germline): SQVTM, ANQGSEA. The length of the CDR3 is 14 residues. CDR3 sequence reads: CSVTVAGVGYEQYF. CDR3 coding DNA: TGCAGCGTGACGGTAGCGGGAGTTGGGTACGAGCAGTACTTC.

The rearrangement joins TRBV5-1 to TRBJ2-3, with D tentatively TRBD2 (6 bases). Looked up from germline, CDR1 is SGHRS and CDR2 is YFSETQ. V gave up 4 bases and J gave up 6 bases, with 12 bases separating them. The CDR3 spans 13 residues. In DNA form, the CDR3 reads TGCGCCAGCAGCGCAACTAGCTTCGATACGCAGTATTTT. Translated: CASSATSFDTQYF.

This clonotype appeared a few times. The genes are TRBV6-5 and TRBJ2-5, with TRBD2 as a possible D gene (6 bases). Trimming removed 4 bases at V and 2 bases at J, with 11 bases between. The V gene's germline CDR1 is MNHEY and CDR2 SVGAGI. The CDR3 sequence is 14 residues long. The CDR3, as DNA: TGTGCCAGCAGTTTTCTGGGACTGCAAGAGACCCAGTACTTC. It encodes CASSFLGLQETQYF.

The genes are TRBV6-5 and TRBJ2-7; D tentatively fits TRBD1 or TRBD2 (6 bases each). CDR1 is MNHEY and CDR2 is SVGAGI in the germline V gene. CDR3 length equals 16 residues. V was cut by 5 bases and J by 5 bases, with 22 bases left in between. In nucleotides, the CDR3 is TGTGCCAGCAGTAACCTACGGGGGCCCCCTGGGGACGAGCAGTACTTC. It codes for CASSNLRGPPGDEQYF.

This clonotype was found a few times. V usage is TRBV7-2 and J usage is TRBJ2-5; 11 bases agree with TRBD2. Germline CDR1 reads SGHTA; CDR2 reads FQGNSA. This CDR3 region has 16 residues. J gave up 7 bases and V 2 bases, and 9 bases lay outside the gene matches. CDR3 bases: TGTGCCAGCAGCTTAAGACTAGCGGGGCCATCTGGGACCCAGTACTTC. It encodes CASSLRLAGPSGTQYF. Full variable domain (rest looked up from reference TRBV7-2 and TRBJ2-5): GAGVSQSPSNKVTEKGKDVELRCDPISGHTALYWYRQSLGQGLEFLIYFQGNSAPDKSGLPSDRFSAERTGGSVSTLTIQRTQQEDSAVYLCASSLRLAGPSGTQYFGPGTRLLVL.

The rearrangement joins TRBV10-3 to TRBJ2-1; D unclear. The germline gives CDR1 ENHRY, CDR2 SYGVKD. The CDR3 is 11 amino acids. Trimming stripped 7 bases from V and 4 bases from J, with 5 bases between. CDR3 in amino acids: CAIKEYNEQFF. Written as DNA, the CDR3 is TGTGCCATCAAGGAGTACAATGAGCAGTTCTTC.

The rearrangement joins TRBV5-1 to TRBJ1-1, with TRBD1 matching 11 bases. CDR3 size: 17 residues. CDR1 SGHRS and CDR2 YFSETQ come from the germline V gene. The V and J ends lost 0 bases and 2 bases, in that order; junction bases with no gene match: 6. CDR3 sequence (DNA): TGCGCCAGCAGCTTGGTCGGGACAGGGGGTTCCAACACTGAAGCTTTCTTT. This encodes CASSLVGTGGSNTEAFF.

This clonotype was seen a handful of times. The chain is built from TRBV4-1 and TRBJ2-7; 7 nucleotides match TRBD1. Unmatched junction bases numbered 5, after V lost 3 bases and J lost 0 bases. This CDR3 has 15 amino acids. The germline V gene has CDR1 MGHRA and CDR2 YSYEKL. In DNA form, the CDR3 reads TGCGCCAGCAGCCAGTGGACAGGTGGCTCCTACGAGCAGTACTTC. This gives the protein CASSQWTGGSYEQYF.

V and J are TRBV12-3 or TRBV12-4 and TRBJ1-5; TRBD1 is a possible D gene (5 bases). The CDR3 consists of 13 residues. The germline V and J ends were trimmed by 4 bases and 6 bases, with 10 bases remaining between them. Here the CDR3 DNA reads TGTGCCAGCAGTTATGGGGGGTTTCAGCCCCAGCATTTT. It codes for CASSYGGFQPQHF.

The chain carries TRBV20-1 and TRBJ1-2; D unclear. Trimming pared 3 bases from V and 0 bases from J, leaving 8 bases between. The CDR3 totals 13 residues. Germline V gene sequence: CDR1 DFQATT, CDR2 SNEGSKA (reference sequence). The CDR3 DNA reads TGCAGTGCTAGGACGGCAGCTAACTATGGCTACACCTTC. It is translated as CSARTAANYGYTF.

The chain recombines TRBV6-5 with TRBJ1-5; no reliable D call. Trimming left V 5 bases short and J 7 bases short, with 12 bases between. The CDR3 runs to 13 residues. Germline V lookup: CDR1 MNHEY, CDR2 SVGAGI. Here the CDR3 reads CASSRVQSQPQHF. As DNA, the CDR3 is TGTGCCAGCAGTCGGGTTCAAAGCCAGCCCCAGCATTTT.